This TCR beta chain was sequenced for a study of identical twins. This CDR3 contains 15 residues. The V gene's germline CDR1 is MNHEY and CDR2 SMNVEV (reference sequence). The V and J ends lost 6 bases and 1 base respectively, with 12 bases between them. This clonotype has a count of ten or more. One entry per CDR3 protein, called by TCRdb with MiXCR from the 5' RACE reads. The sample holds 400,000 or so distinct CDR3 sequences, roughly 10% seen once. V gene TRBV27 combines with J gene TRBJ2-2, with D perhaps TRBD2 (7 bases). The sequence derives from a woman in her 50s in good health. Sequenced: naive T cells sorted from blood. For the CDR3, the DNA is TGTGCCAGCAGGCTGGGGGGGCTGAACACCGGGGAGCTGTTTTTT. Amino acids: CASRLGGLNTGELFF.